These 3 T cell receptor beta chains were all obtained from the same sample, sequenced in a study of shared T cell receptors in the human thymus. Profiling relied on immunoSEQ multiplex PCR, and the TCRdb table lists in-frame clones only, not all of them. This sample has hundreds of thousands of clones, with 88% found just once. The same sample was also studied in work on human thymus T cells.

Input material: thymocytes. The receptors come from a boy younger than two with a congenital heart defect.

The chain links TRBV25-1 to TRBJ1-1; no reliable D call. Germline V gives CDR1 MGHDK, CDR2 SYGVNS. This CDR3 has 13 residues. V lost 8 bases to trimming and J lost 1 base, with 11 bases between them. The CDR3 nucleotides are TGTGCCAGCCGCCGTGAGGGGAACACTGAAGCTTTCTTT. Protein product: CASRREGNTEAFF.

J is TRBJ2-7 and V is TRBV7-2; the D gene is possibly TRBD1 (5 bases). In germline, CDR1 is SGHTA, CDR2 FQGNSA. The V and J ends lost 1 base and 0 bases respectively, with 10 bases between them. There are 15 residues in the CDR3. CDR3 DNA: TGTGCCAGCAGCTTAGTGGACATCAGCTCCTACGAGCAGTACTTC. It yields the protein CASSLVDISSYEQYF. Full variable domain (remainder filled in from reference TRBV7-2 and TRBJ2-7): GAGVSQSPSNKVTEKGKDVELRCDPISGHTALYWYRQSLGQGLEFLIYFQGNSAPDKSGLPSDRFSAERTGGSVSTLTIQRTQQEDSAVYLCASSLVDISSYEQYFGPGTRLTVT.

CDR3 residues: CASSLPDLFLAGPYNEQFF. The CDR3 DNA is TGTGCCAGCAGCTTACCTGATCTCTTTCTAGCGGGCCCCTACAATGAGCAGTTCTTC. This chain joins TRBV7-8 and TRBJ2-1; 8 bases map to TRBD2. This CDR3 has 19 amino acids. Losses at the gene ends were 2 bases for V and 2 bases for J; bases not matched to a gene: 14. From germline, CDR1 is SGHVS and CDR2 FQNEAQ.